The next 4 T cell receptor beta chains were all read from a single sample in a study of T cell changes during pregnancy in multiple sclerosis. Assay: immunoSEQ multiplex PCR; the TCRdb copy retains only in-frame clones and omits some. The table lists over 25,000 clones, roughly 87% of them singletons. The sequences come from CD8+ T cells from peripheral blood mononuclear cells, collected in the second trimester of pregnancy. These receptors all stem from a female donor with multiple sclerosis, enrolled in a pregnancy study.

The chain has TRBV4-1 and TRBJ2-6; a possible D gene is TRBD1 (6 bases). V gave up 1 base and J gave up 1 base, with 11 bases separating them. CDR1 is MGHRA and CDR2 is YSYEKL in the germline V gene. The CDR3 totals 17 residues. CDR3 sequence: CASSQGTATSGANVLTF. Here the CDR3 DNA reads TGCGCCAGCAGCCAAGGGACAGCTACTTCTGGGGCCAACGTCCTGACTTTC.

Only a few counts were recorded for this clone. The J gene is TRBJ1-5, the V gene TRBV2; 8 bases fit TRBD1. Germline V CDR1 and CDR2: SNHLY, FYNNEI. The CDR3 has 15 residues. V lost 6 bases, J lost 7 bases, and 11 bases stayed unmatched. The DNA of the CDR3 is TGTGCCAGCAGGACGGCACCCGGACAGGGCCAGCCCCAGCATTTT. It translates to CASRTAPGQGQPQHF.

The chain has TRBV4-2 and TRBJ2-5, with 12 positions matching TRBD2. The DNA end is more similar to TRBJ2-7, so the J call may be wrong. Looked up from germline, CDR1 is LGHNA and CDR2 is YNFKEQ. This CDR3 comprises 15 residues. CDR3 sequence reads: CASSQELAGGDEQYF. CDR3 sequence (DNA): TGTGCCAGCAGCCAAGAACTAGCGGGAGGAGACGAGCAGTACTTC.

The chain couples TRBV19 to TRBJ1-5; possible D gene TRBD1, 5 bases. Between the trimmed V and J ends, which lost 1 base and 5 bases, there was a span of 12 bases. CDR1 and CDR2 (germline): LNHDA, SQIVND (reference sequence). The CDR3 spans 15 residues. The CDR3 DNA reads as TGTGCCAGTAGTATAGCCGAAGGGACTTATCAGCCCCAGCATTTT. Encoded protein: CASSIAEGTYQPQHF. Full variable domain (remainder filled in from reference TRBV19 and TRBJ1-5): DGGITQSPKYLFRKEGQNVTLSCEQNLNHDAMYWYRQDPGQGLRLIYYSQIVNDFQKGDIAEGYSVSREKKESFPLTVTSAQKNPTAFYLCASSIAEGTYQPQHFGDGTRLSIL.